Listed here are 4 T cell receptor delta chains from one sample, sequenced in a study of gamma-delta chains in newborns, infants, children (dated by TCRdb to the late 2010s). The listed sequencing device is Illumina MiSeq. TCRdb reran clone calling on the public reads with CATT; rows sharing one DNA sequence were then combined. The sample records several thousand delta-chain clones, 38% of which are singletons. Approximately 15% of the sample is held by the ten biggest clonotypes. Sequencing was carried out using blood. Receptors were obtained from a child who received the measles vaccine.

V gene TRDV1 combines with J gene TRDJ1; D unclear. The CDR3 totals 16 residues. Germline lookup yields CDR1 TSWWSYY and CDR2 QGS. The V end lost 2 bases, the J end lost 2 bases, and 15 bases lay between the germline ends. The CDR3 loop reads CALGESPPYRTDKLIF. Written as DNA, the CDR3 is TGTGCTCTTGGGGAAAGCCCTCCCTATAGGACCGATAAACTCATCTTT.

J is TRDJ1 and V is TRDV1, with 8 bases lining up with TRDD3. With 1 base clipped from V and 1 base from J, the junction kept 14 bases outside the gene matches. The CDR3 covers 19 residues. Germline V gene data show CDR1 as TSWWSYY and CDR2 as QGS. CDR3 DNA sequence: TGTGCTCTTGGGGAACACAACGACCTAACTGGGGGTTTCACCGATAAACTCATCTTT. Encoded protein: CALGEHNDLTGGFTDKLIF.

The chain uses TRDV2 and TRDJ3, with 8 nucleotides matching TRDD3. The CDR3 loop spans 19 amino acids. The trim removed 1 base at V and 0 bases at J, leaving 7 bases unmatched. CDR1 GEAIGNYY and CDR2 EKD come from the germline V gene. Here the CDR3 reads CACDTYWGLSSWDTRQMFF. CDR3 DNA: TGTGCCTGTGACACATACTGGGGGCTAAGCTCCTGGGACACCCGACAGATGTTTTTC.

The gene calls are TRDV1 and TRDJ1; D not certain. The germline CDR1 and CDR2 sequences are TSWWSYY and QGS. This CDR3 region has 16 residues. Between the trimmed V and J ends, which lost 2 bases and 3 bases, there was a span of 16 bases. For the CDR3, the DNA is TGTGCTCTTGGGGAAGATTGCCCCTTGTGTTCCGATAAACTCATCTTT. Residues: CALGEDCPLCSDKLIF.